The 27 T cell receptor beta chains below come from one sample, sequenced in a study of monozygotic twins with cystic fibrosis. Generated by immunoSEQ multiplex PCR, the TCRdb table keeps only in-frame clones and is missing some. The sample consists of 30,000 to 35,000 clones, over 60% of them appearing once. Source material: blood. Receptors were obtained from a girl under 18 with cystic fibrosis.

The chain is built from TRBV5-1 and TRBJ2-3; no reliable D call. Germline CDR1 SGHRS, CDR2 YFSETQ. The germline V and J ends were trimmed by 0 bases and 4 bases, with 6 bases remaining between them. The CDR3 sequence is 13 residues long. CDR3 loop: CASSLAPPDTQYF. For the CDR3, the DNA is TGCGCCAGCAGCTTGGCCCCCCCAGATACGCAGTATTTT. The whole variable domain, filled in from reference TRBV5-1 and TRBJ2-3, reads KAGVTQTPRYLIKTRGQQVTLSCSPISGHRSVSWYQQTPGQGLQFLFEYFSETQRNKGNFPGRFSGRQFSNSRSEMNVSTLELGDSALYLCASSLAPPDTQYFGPGTRLTVL.

J is TRBJ2-3 and V is TRBV14; TRBD2 might be the D (6 bases). The CDR3 extends over 13 amino acids. CDR1 and CDR2 (germline): SGHDN, FVKESK. With 4 bases removed from V and 8 bases from J, the gap between germline ends came to 13 bases. The chain's CDR3 is CASSRPVGGTQYF. As DNA, the CDR3 is TGTGCCAGCAGCCGTCCGGTGGGAGGTACGCAGTATTTT.

The gene calls are TRBV7-8 and TRBJ2-1, with D perhaps TRBD2 (5 bases). V was clipped by 5 bases and J by 5 bases, with 19 bases between them. CDR1 is SGHVS, CDR2 FQNEAQ, per germline. The CDR3 runs 16 residues. The CDR3 region is CASSNFNGLANNEQFF. The CDR3 DNA follows: TGTGCCAGCAGCAACTTTAATGGACTCGCTAACAATGAGCAGTTCTTC. Full variable domain (rest looked up from reference TRBV7-8 and TRBJ2-1): GAGVSQSPRYKVAKRGQDVALRCDPISGHVSLFWYQQALGQGPEFLTYFQNEAQLDKSGLPSDRFFAERPEGSVSTLKIQRTQQEDSAVYLCASSNFNGLANNEQFFGPGTRLTVL.

This clone has more than one count but fewer than ten. The chain links TRBV18 to TRBJ2-5; TRBD1 aligns across 9 bases. The CDR3 is 16 residues long. V dropped 6 bases and J dropped 4; count of bases not matched to a gene: 12. Germline assignment: CDR1 KGHSH and CDR2 LQKENI. CDR3 residues: CASSAGTGLRRETQYF. The CDR3 DNA sequence: TGTGCCAGCTCGGCCGGGACAGGGTTAAGGAGAGAGACCCAGTACTTC.

This chain joins TRBV7-2 and TRBJ2-1, with a tentative D call TRBD2 (6 bases). V lost 5 bases and J lost 7, with 9 bases in between. The CDR3 extends over 12 amino acids. Germline values: CDR1 SGHTA, CDR2 FQGNSA. The CDR3 region has the DNA TGTGCCAGCAGCATGGGACTGAATGAGCAGTTCTTC. It encodes CASSMGLNEQFF.

Only one count was recorded for this clone. V is TRBV5-6 and J is TRBJ2-7, with 7 bases lining up with TRBD1. V trimming: 2 bases; J trimming: 2 bases; junction bases outside the gene matches: 7. Germline CDR1 and CDR2: SGHDT and YYEEEE. This CDR3 has 15 residues. In nucleotides, the CDR3 is TGTGCCAGCAGCTTTGGACAGGCACCGGCCTACGAGCAGTACTTC. This sequence encodes CASSFGQAPAYEQYF.

CDR3 amino acids: CSVEGLAGAVGNEQFF. As DNA, the CDR3 is TGCAGCGTTGAAGGCCTAGCGGGAGCGGTAGGGAATGAGCAGTTCTTC. This chain links TRBV29-1 with TRBJ2-1; 10 bases line up with TRBD2. V trimming: 1 base; J trimming: 7 bases; junction bases outside the gene matches: 10. This CDR3 spans 16 amino acids. Germline V gene lookup returns CDR1 SQVTM and CDR2 ANQGSEA.

This chain joins TRBV7-9 and TRBJ1-1; 9 bases match TRBD1. V shed 5 bases, J shed 1 base, and the junction held 5 bases outside the gene matches. CDR1 and CDR2 (germline): SEHNR, FQNEAQ (reference sequence). This CDR3 has 15 residues. CDR3 bases: TGTGCCAGCAGCCATCAACAGGGGGCGAACACTGAAGCTTTCTTT. It translates to CASSHQQGANTEAFF.

The chain combines TRBV6-4 with TRBJ2-2; D unresolved. V was shortened by 6 bases and J by 4 bases, with 9 bases between the two germline ends. Per the germline V gene, CDR1 is MRHNA and CDR2 is SNTAGT. The CDR3 contains 13 residues. CDR3 sequence reads: CASSATITGELFF. The DNA for the CDR3 is TGTGCCAGCAGCGCCACCATCACCGGGGAGCTGTTTTTT.

The chain has TRBV2 and TRBJ1-1; 7 nucleotides match TRBD1. The junction had 13 bases not matched to a gene; V was cut back by 4 bases and J by 11 bases. Germline lookup yields CDR1 SNHLY and CDR2 FYNNEI. This CDR3 is built from 14 residues. CDR3 protein: CASSATDRSKWAFF. Written as DNA, the CDR3 is TGTGCCAGCAGTGCTACGGACAGGTCGAAATGGGCTTTCTTT.

The V gene is TRBV7-6, the J gene TRBJ2-7; perhaps TRBD1 as D (6 bases). The germline gives CDR1 SGHVS, CDR2 FNYEAQ. The length of the CDR3 is 12 residues. V was pared by 5 bases and J by 6 bases, with 11 bases between. CDR3 DNA sequence: TGTGCCAGCAGCCTTCCAGGGGTCGAGCAGTACTTC. It is translated as CASSLPGVEQYF.

The chain carries TRBV5-8 and TRBJ1-5; the D is unclear. The length of the CDR3 is 15 residues. Between the trimmed V and J ends, which lost 3 bases and 6 bases, there was a span of 16 bases. Looked up from germline, CDR1 is SGHTS and CDR2 is YDEGEE. CDR3 DNA: TGTGCCAGCAGCTCAGGACTCCAATCCGGTCAGCCCCAGCATTTT. It translates to CASSSGLQSGQPQHF.

The chain joins TRBV4-3 to TRBJ2-2, with TRBD2 identical over 14 bases. CDR3 length: 20 residues. V lost 4 bases and J lost 5; bases outside the gene matches: 15. Per the germline V gene, CDR1 is LGHNA and CDR2 is YSLEER. CDR3 region: CASSRSRKGLAGVGTGELFF. CDR3 nucleotides: TGCGCCAGCAGCCGAAGCAGGAAGGGACTAGCGGGAGTAGGGACCGGGGAGCTGTTTTTT.

The chain links TRBV9 to TRBJ2-7; TRBD2 agrees at 9 bases. The CDR3 runs 19 residues. V dropped 4 bases and J dropped 6; count of bases not matched to a gene: 23. The germline gives CDR1 SGDLS, CDR2 YYNGEE. The CDR3 reads CASSPPGGGRACNGCEQYV. CDR3 in DNA: TGTGCCAGCAGCCCCCCCGGAGGCGGGAGGGCCTGTAACGGTTGCGAGCAGTACGTC.

V is TRBV6-5 and J is TRBJ1-1; D remains unclear. Germline CDR1 and CDR2: MNHEY and SVGAGI. The V end was cut by 4 bases, the J end by 3 bases, with 15 bases between. The CDR3 spans 15 residues. Written as DNA, the CDR3 is TGTGCCAGCAGTTTAGACGGAAATCTGGACACTGAAGCTTTCTTT. Residues: CASSLDGNLDTEAFF.

This chain connects TRBV6-6 to TRBJ2-3; the D is unclear. Germline V gene data show CDR1 as MNHNY and CDR2 as SVGAGI (reference sequence). Trimming removed 4 bases from V and 2 bases from J, with 7 bases in between. The CDR3 consists of 13 residues. The CDR3 region has the DNA TGTGCCAGCAGTTCTAGTAACACAGATACGCAGTATTTT. Translation: CASSSSNTDTQYF.

This chain connects TRBV7-2 to TRBJ2-7; tentative D call: TRBD1 (5 bases). The germline V gene encodes CDR1 SGHTA and CDR2 FQGNSA. This CDR3 has 15 amino acids. V was clipped by 5 bases and J by 2 bases, with 16 bases between them. The CDR3 sequence is CASSPLGALAYEQYF. CDR3 sequence (DNA): TGTGCCAGCAGCCCTCTAGGGGCTCTCGCCTACGAGCAGTACTTC. The full variable domain, rest sourced from reference TRBV7-2 and TRBJ2-7, is GAGVSQSPSNKVTEKGKDVELRCDPISGHTALYWYRQSLGQGLEFLIYFQGNSAPDKSGLPSDRFSAERTGGSVSTLTIQRTQQEDSAVYLCASSPLGALAYEQYFGPGTRLTVT.

The chain is built from TRBV5-6 and TRBJ1-4, with D perhaps matching TRBD1 (5 bases). This CDR3 contains 13 residues. Per germline, CDR1 SGHDT and CDR2 YYEEEE. V was shortened by 1 base and J by 8 bases, with 9 bases between the two germline ends. Written as DNA, the CDR3 is TGTGCCAGCAGCTTGAAGGGGCGAGAAAAACTGTTTTTT. Translated, it gives CASSLKGREKLFF. Drawing the rest from reference TRBV5-6 and TRBJ1-4, the complete variable domain is DAGVTQSPTHLIKTRGQQVTLRCSPKSGHDTVSWYQQALGQGPQFIFQYYEEEERQRGNFPDRFSGHQFPNYSSELNVNALLLGDSALYLCASSLKGREKLFFGSGTQLSVL.

The rearrangement links TRBV7-8 to TRBJ1-1; D gene uncertain. V shed 1 base and J shed 1 base, with 7 bases lying between them. The germline gives CDR1 SGHVS, CDR2 FQNEAQ. CDR3 length: 14 amino acids. This chain's CDR3 is CASSLGLKNTEAFF. The DNA of the CDR3 is TGTGCCAGCAGCTTAGGGCTCAAGAACACTGAAGCTTTCTTT.

This chain connects TRBV5-3 to TRBJ2-5; D is uncertain. TRBV5-3 qualifies as an ORF whose function is uncertain. The CDR3 has 11 amino acids. The V gene lost 0 bases and the J gene lost 3 bases, with 0 bases spanning the gap. The CDR3, as DNA: TGTGCCAGAAGCTTGGAAGAGACCCAGTACTTC. It specifies CARSLEETQYF.

The genes are TRBV2 and TRBJ2-1, with 10 nucleotides matching TRBD2. The CDR3 totals 17 residues. With 3 bases clipped from V and 2 bases from J, the junction kept 7 bases outside the gene matches. The germline V gene has CDR1 SNHLY and CDR2 FYNNEI. Here the CDR3 DNA reads TGTGCCAGCAGTGAGCCCCGAGGGACTAGCGCCTACAATGAGCAGTTCTTC. This sequence encodes CASSEPRGTSAYNEQFF.

This sequence joins TRBV2 and TRBJ1-2; TRBD1 is a possible D gene (5 bases). Germline values: CDR1 SNHLY, CDR2 FYNNEI. Trimming stripped 2 bases from V and 9 bases from J, with 16 bases between. The CDR3 spans 14 residues. As DNA, the CDR3 is TGTGCCAGCAGTGAACTGGGGGAACCTCGAAGCTACACCTTC. Translation: CASSELGEPRSYTF.

This chain uses TRBV28 with TRBJ2-7; 9 bases align to TRBD1. Germline V gene lookup returns CDR1 MDHEN and CDR2 SYDVKM. V lost 6 bases to trimming and J lost 5 bases; unmatched junction nucleotides: 14. The CDR3 runs 16 residues. CDR3 region: CASRDSGTGIDDEQYF. CDR3 DNA: TGTGCCAGCAGAGATTCCGGGACAGGGATTGATGACGAGCAGTACTTC.

The chain is built from TRBV5-5 and TRBJ2-7, with D perhaps matching TRBD2 (5 bases). The CDR3 has 17 residues. Germline CDR1 SGHKS, CDR2 YYEKEE (reference sequence). The V end was cut by 4 bases, the J end by 3 bases, with 23 bases between. CDR3 nucleotides: TGTGCCAGCAGCGTCTACCGCACCACTAGTTCTCTCTACGAGCAGTACTTC. This gives the protein CASSVYRTTSSLYEQYF.

This rearrangement joins TRBV5-6 to TRBJ2-3; 7 bases are shared with TRBD2. The V segment lost 3 bases and the J segment 2 bases; nucleotides outside the gene matches: 9. The V gene's germline CDR1 is SGHDT and CDR2 YYEEEE. This CDR3 is built from 16 residues. This chain's CDR3 is CASSWRRGLPTDTQYF. For the CDR3, the DNA is TGTGCCAGCAGCTGGAGGCGGGGACTACCCACAGATACGCAGTATTTT.

V usage is TRBV25-1 and J usage is TRBJ2-1; TRBD1 is a possible D gene (7 bases). Germline V CDR1 and CDR2: MGHDK, SYGVNS. V lost 3 bases to trimming and J lost 4 bases, with 10 bases between them. The CDR3 has 14 residues. In nucleotides, the CDR3 is TGTGCCAGCAGTGACAGGGGGGCGTACAATGAGCAGTTCTTC. Residues: CASSDRGAYNEQFF.

This clone has only a few counts. CDR3 nucleotide sequence: TGTGCCAGCAGCTTTACGGGGAACACTGAAGCTTTCTTT. Protein product: CASSFTGNTEAFF. The V gene is TRBV5-6, the J gene TRBJ1-1; D not resolved. CDR3 length: 13 amino acids. Germline CDR1 is SGHDT and CDR2 is YYEEEE. Between the trimmed V and J ends, which lost 2 bases and 1 base, there was a span of 6 bases.